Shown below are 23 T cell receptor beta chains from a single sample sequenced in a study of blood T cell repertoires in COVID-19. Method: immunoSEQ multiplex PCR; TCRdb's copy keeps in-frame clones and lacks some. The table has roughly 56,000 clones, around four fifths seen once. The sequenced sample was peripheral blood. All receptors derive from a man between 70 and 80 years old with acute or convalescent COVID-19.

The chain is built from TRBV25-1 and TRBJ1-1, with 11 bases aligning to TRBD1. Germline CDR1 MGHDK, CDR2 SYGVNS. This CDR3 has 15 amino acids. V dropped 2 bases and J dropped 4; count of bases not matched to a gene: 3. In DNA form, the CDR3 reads TGTGCCAGCAGTGAAGGACAGGGGGCGCGCACTGAAGCTTTCTTT. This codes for CASSEGQGARTEAFF.

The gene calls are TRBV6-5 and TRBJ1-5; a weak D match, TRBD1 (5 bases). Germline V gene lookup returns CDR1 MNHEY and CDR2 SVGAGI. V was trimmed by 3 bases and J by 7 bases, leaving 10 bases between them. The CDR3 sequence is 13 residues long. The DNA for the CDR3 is TGTGCCAGCAGTTATCAGCGGGGGCAGCCCCAGCATTTT. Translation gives CASSYQRGQPQHF.

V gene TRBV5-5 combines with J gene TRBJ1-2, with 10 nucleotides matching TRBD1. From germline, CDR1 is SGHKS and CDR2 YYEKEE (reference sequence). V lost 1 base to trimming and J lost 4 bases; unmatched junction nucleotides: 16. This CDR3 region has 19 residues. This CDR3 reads CASSLFLTGGGLATYGYTF. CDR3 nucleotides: TGTGCCAGCAGCTTGTTTTTGACAGGGGGCGGGCTAGCTACCTATGGCTACACCTTC.

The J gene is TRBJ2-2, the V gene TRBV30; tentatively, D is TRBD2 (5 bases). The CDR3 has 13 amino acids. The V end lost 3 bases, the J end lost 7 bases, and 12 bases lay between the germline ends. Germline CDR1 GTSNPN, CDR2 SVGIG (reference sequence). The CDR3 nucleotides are TGTGCCTGGAGCTTTCGCCGGGGCGGGGAGCTGTTTTTT. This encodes CAWSFRRGGELFF.

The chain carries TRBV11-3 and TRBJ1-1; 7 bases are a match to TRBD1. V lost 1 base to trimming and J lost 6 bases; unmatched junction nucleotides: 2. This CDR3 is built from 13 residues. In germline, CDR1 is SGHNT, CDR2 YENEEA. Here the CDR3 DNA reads TGTGCCAGCAGCTTAGTTCAGGGGGCTGAAGCTTTCTTT. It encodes CASSLVQGAEAFF.

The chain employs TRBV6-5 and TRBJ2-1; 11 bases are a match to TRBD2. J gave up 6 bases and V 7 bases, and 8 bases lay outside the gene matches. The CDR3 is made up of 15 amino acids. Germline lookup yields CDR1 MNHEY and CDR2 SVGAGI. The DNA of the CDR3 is TGTGCCAGCAAACTGACTAGCGGGGAATTCAATGAGCAGTTCTTC. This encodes CASKLTSGEFNEQFF.

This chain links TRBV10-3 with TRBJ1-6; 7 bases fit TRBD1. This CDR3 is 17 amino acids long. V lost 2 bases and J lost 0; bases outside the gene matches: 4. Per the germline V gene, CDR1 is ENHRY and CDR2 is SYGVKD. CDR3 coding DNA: TGTGCCATCAGTGAGCGACAGGGAAGCTCCTATAATTCACCCCTCCACTTT. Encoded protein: CAISERQGSSYNSPLHF.

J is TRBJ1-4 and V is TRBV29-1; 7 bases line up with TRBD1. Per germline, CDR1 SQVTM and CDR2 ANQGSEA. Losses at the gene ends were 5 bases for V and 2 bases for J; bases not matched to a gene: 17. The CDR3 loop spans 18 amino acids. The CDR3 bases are TGCAGCGTTCACCCTGGACAGGTGCCCCTCTGTACTAATGAAAAACTGTTTTTT. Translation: CSVHPGQVPLCTNEKLFF.

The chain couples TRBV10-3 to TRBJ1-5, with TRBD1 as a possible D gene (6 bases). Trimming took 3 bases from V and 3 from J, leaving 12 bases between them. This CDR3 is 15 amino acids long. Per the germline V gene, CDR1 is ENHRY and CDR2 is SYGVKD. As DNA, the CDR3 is TGTGCCATCAGTGAAGGGCACAGGGACAATCAGCCCCAGCATTTT. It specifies CAISEGHRDNQPQHF.

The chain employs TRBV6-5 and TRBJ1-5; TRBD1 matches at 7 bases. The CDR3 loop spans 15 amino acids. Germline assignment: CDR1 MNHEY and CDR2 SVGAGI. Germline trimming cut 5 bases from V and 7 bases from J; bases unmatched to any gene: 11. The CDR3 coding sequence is TGTGCCAGCAGTCGGGCGGGACAGCCCTACCAGCCCCAGCATTTT. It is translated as CASSRAGQPYQPQHF.

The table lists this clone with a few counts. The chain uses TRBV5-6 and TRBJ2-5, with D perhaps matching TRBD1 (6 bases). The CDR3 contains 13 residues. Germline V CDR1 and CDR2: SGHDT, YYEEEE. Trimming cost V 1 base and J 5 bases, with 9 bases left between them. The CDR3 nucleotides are TGTGCCAGCAGCTTGCAGGGGATGGAGACCCAGTACTTC. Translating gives CASSLQGMETQYF.

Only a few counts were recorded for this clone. CDR3 nucleotide sequence: TGTGCCACCAGCAGGGACCCCAGGGATTCACCCCTCCACTTT. Translation: CATSRDPRDSPLHF. V is TRBV15 and J is TRBJ1-6; D possibly corresponds to TRBD1 (5 bases). The V end was cut by 3 bases, the J end by 8 bases, with 11 bases between. In germline, CDR1 is LNHNV, CDR2 YYDKDF (reference sequence). This CDR3 has 14 amino acids.

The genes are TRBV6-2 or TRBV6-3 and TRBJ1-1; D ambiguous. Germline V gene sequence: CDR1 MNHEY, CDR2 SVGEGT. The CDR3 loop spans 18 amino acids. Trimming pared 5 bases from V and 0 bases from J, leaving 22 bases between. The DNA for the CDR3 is TGTGCCAGCAGTCCAGTTCCGGCAGGAAGATGGGTGAACACTGAAGCTTTCTTT. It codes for CASSPVPAGRWVNTEAFF.

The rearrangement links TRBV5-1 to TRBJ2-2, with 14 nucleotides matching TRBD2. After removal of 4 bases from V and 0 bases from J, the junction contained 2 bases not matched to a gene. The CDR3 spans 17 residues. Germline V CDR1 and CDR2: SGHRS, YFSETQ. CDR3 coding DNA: TGCGCCAGCAGCGCGGGACTAGCGGGGGCGAACACCGGGGAGCTGTTTTTT. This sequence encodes CASSAGLAGANTGELFF.

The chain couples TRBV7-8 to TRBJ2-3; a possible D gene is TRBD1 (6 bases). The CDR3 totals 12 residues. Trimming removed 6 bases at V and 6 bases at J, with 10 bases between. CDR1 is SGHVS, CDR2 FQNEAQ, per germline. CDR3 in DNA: TGTGCCAGCAGTCGAAGGGGGGATACGCAGTATTTT. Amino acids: CASSRRGDTQYF.

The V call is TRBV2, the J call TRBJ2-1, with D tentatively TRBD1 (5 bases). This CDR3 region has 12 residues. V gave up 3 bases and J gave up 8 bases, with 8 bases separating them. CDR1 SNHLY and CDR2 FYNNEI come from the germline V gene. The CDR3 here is CASSDLGDEQFF. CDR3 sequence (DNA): TGTGCCAGCAGTGACTTAGGGGATGAGCAGTTCTTC.

The CDR3 sequence is CASTSREGGWQETQYF. CDR3 DNA: TGTGCCAGCACCTCAAGGGAGGGTGGGTGGCAGGAGACCCAGTACTTC. This sequence joins TRBV3-1 (or the pseudogene TRBV3-2) and TRBJ2-5, with TRBD2 matching over 7 bases. V shed 7 bases and J 5 bases; nucleotides not matched to a gene: 16. The CDR3 has 16 amino acids. Germline V gives CDR1 LGHDT, CDR2 YNNKEL (reference sequence).

CDR3 protein: CASSFLAGTTDTQYF. The CDR3 DNA reads as TGCGCCAGCAGCTTCCTAGCGGGGACCACAGATACGCAGTATTTT. The V and J genes are TRBV5-1 and TRBJ2-3, with 9 bases identical to TRBD2. CDR1 and CDR2 (germline): SGHRS, YFSETQ. This CDR3 has 15 residues. V shed 2 bases and J 2 bases; nucleotides not matched to a gene: 3. Looking up the rest from reference TRBV5-1 and TRBJ2-3 gives the full variable domain: KAGVTQTPRYLIKTRGQQVTLSCSPISGHRSVSWYQQTPGQGLQFLFEYFSETQRNKGNFPGRFSGRQFSNSRSEMNVSTLELGDSALYLCASSFLAGTTDTQYFGPGTRLTVL.

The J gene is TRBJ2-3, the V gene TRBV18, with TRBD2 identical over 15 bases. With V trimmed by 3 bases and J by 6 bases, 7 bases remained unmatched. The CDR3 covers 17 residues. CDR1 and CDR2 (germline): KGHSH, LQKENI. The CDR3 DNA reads TGTGCCAGCTCACCGCGGACTAGCGGGGGGGCCATGGATACGCAGTATTTT. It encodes CASSPRTSGGAMDTQYF. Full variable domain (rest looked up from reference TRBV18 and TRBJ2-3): NAGVMQNPRHLVRRRGQEARLRCSPMKGHSHVYWYRQLPEEGLKFMVYLQKENIIDESGMPKERFSAEFPKEGPSILRIQQVVRGDSAAYFCASSPRTSGGAMDTQYFGPGTRLTVL.

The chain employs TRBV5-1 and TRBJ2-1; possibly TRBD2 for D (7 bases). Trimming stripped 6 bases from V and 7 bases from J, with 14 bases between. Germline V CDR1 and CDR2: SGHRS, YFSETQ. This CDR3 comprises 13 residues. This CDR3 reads CASNEQGGNEQFF. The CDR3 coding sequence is TGCGCCAGCAATGAACAGGGAGGGAATGAGCAGTTCTTC.

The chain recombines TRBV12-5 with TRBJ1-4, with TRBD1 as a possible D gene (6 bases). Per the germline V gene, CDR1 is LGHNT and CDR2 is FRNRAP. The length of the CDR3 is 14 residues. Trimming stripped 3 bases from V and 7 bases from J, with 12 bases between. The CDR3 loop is CASGFRGISEKLFF. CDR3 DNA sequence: TGTGCTAGTGGTTTTAGGGGGATAAGTGAAAAACTGTTTTTT.

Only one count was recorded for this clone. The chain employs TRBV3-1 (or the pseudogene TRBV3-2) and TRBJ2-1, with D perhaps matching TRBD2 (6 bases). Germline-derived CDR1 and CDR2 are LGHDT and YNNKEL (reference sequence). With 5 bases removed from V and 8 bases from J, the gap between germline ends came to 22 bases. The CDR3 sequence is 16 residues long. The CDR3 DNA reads TGTGCCAGCAGCTTACTGACTAGGTCGGAGGGCGATGAGCAGTTCTTC. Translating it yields CASSLLTRSEGDEQFF.

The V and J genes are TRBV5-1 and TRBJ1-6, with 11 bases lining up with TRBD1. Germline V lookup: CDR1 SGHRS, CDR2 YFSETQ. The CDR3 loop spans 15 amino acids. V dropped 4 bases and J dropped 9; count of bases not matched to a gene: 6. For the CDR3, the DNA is TGCGCCAGCAGCACCGGACAGGGGGCAGGTTCACCCCTCCACTTT. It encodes CASSTGQGAGSPLHF. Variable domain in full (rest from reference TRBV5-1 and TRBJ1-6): KAGVTQTPRYLIKTRGQQVTLSCSPISGHRSVSWYQQTPGQGLQFLFEYFSETQRNKGNFPGRFSGRQFSNSRSEMNVSTLELGDSALYLCASSTGQGAGSPLHFGNGTRLTVT.